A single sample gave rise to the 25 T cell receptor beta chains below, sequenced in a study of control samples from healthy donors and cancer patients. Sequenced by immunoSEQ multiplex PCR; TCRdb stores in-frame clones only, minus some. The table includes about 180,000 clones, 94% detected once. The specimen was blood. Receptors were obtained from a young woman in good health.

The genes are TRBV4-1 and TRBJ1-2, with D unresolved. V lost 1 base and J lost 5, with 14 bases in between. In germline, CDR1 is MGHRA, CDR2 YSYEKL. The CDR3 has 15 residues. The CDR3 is CASSQGDLATYGYTF. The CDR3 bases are TGCGCCAGCAGCCAAGGAGACCTCGCAACGTATGGCTACACCTTC.

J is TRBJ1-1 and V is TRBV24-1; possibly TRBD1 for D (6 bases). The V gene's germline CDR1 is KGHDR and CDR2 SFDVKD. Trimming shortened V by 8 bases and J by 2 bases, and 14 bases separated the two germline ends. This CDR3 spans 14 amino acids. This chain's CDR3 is CATKGRGPNTEAFF. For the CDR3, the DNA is TGTGCCACCAAAGGCAGGGGACCTAACACTGAAGCTTTCTTT.

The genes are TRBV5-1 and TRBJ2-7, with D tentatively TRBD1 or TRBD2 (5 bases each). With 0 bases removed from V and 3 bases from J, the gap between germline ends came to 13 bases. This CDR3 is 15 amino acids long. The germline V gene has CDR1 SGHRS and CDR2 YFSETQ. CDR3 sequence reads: CASSLGSGSFYEQYF. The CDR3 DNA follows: TGCGCCAGCAGCTTGGGATCAGGGAGCTTCTACGAGCAGTACTTC. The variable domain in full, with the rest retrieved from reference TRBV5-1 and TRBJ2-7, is KAGVTQTPRYLIKTRGQQVTLSCSPISGHRSVSWYQQTPGQGLQFLFEYFSETQRNKGNFPGRFSGRQFSNSRSEMNVSTLELGDSALYLCASSLGSGSFYEQYFGPGTRLTVT.

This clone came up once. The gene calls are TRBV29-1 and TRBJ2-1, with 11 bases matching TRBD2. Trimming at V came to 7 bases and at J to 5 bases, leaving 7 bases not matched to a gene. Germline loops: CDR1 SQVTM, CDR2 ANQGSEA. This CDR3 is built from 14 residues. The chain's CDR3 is CSAHRGLADNEQFF. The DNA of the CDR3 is TGCAGCGCACACAGGGGACTAGCGGACAATGAGCAGTTCTTC.

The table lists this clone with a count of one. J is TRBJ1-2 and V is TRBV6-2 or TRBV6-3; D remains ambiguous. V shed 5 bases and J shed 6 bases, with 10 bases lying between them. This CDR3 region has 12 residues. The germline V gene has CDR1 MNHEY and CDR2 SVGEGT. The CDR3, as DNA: TGTGCCAGCAGTCGGGTCCTCAATGGCTACACCTTC. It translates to CASSRVLNGYTF.

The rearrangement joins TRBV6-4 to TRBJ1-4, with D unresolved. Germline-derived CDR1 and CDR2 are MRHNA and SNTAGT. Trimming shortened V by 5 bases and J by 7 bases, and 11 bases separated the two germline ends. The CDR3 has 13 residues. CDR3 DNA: TGTGCCAGCAGTATGGGCCGGGGTGAAAAACTGTTTTTT. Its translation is CASSMGRGEKLFF.

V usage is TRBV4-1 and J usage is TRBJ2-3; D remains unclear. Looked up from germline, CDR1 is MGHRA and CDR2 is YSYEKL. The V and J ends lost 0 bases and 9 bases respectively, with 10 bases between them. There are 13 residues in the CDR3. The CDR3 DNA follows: TGCGCCAGCAGCCAAGATCCGGGTGAAACGCAGTATTTT. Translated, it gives CASSQDPGETQYF.

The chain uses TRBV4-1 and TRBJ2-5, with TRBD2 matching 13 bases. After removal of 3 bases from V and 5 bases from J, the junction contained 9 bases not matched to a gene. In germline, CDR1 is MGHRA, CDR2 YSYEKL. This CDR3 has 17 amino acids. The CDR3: CASSHPTSGRARETQYF. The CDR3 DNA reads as TGCGCCAGCAGCCACCCAACTAGCGGGAGGGCCAGGGAGACCCAGTACTTC.

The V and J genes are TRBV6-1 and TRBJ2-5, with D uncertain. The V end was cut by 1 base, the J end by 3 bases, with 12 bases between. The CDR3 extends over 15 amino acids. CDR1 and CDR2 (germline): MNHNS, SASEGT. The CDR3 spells CASSEGQAYKETQYF. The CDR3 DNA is TGTGCCAGCAGTGAAGGCCAGGCCTACAAAGAGACCCAGTACTTC.

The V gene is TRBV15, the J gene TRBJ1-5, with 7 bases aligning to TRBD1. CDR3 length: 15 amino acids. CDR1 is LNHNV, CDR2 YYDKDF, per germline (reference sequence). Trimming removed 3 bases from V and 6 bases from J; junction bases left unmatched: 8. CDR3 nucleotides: TGTGCCACCAGCAGCGACAGGGTACCAGGTCAGCCCCAGCATTTT. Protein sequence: CATSSDRVPGQPQHF.

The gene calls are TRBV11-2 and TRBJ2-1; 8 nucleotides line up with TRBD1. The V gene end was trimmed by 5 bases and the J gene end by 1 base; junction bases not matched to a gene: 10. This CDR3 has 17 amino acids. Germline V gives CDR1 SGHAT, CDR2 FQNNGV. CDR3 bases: TGTGCCAGCAGCCCGGGACGCGGACAGGGATCCTACAATGAGCAGTTCTTC. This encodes CASSPGRGQGSYNEQFF.

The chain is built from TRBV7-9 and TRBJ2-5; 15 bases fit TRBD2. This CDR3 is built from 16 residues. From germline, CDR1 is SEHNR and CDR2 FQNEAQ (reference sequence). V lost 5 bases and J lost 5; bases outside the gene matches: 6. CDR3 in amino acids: CASSITGTSGGETQYF. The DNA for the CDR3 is TGTGCCAGCAGCATAACCGGGACTAGCGGGGGGGAGACCCAGTACTTC.

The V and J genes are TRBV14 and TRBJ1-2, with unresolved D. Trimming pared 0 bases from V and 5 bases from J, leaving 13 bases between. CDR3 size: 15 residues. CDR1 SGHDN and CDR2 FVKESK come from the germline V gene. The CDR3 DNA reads TGTGCCAGCAGCCAAGAAATCGGCCAGCAATATGGCTACACCTTC. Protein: CASSQEIGQQYGYTF.

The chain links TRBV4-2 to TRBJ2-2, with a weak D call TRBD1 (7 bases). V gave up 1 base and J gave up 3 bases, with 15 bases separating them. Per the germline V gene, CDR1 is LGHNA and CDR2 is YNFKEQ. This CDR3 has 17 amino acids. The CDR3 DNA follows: TGTGCCAGCAGCCAAGTTGGAGGGGGCAAGGACACCGGGGAGCTGTTTTTT. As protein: CASSQVGGGKDTGELFF.

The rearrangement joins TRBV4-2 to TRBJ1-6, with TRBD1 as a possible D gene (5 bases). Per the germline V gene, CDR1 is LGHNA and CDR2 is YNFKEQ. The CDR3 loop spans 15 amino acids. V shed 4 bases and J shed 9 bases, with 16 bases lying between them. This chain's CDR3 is CASSPPGQAGSPLHF. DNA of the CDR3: TGTGCCAGCAGCCCGCCGGGGCAGGCGGGTTCACCCCTCCACTTT.

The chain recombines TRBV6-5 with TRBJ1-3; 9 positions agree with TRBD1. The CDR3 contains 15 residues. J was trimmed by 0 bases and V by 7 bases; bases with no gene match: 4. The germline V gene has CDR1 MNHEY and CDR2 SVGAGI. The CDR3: CASTLGQGSGNTIYF. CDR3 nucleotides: TGTGCCAGCACCCTGGGACAGGGCTCTGGAAACACCATATATTTT.

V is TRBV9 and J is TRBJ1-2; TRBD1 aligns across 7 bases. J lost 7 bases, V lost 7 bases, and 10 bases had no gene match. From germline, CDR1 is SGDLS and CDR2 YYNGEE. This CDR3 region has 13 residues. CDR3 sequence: CASGGGGRRGYTF. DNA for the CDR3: TGTGCCAGCGGAGGGGGCGGGCGTCGTGGCTACACCTTC. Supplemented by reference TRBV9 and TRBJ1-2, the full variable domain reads DSGVTQTPKHLITATGQRVTLRCSPRSGDLSVYWYQQSLDQGLQFLIQYYNGEERAKGNILERFSAQQFPDLHSELNLSSLELGDSALYFCASGGGGRRGYTFGSGTRLTVV.

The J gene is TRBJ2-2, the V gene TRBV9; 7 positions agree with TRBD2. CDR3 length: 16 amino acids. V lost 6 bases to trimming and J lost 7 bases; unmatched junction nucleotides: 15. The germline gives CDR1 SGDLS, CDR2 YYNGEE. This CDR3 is CASTPQPGGGGGELFF. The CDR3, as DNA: TGTGCCAGCACACCCCAACCGGGGGGAGGAGGCGGGGAGCTGTTTTTT.

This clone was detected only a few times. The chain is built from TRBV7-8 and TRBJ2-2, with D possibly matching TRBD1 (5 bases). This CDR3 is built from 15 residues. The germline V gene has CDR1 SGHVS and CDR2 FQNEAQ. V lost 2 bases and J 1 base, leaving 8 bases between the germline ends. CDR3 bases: TGTGCCAGCAGCTTATTGACAGTGAACACCGGGGAGCTGTTTTTT. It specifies CASSLLTVNTGELFF.

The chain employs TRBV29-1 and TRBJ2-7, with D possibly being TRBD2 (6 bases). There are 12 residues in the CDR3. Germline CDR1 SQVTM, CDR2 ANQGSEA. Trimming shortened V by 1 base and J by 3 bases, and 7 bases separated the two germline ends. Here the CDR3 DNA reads TGCAGCGTTGAAGTGCGGGGCTACGAGCAGTACTTC. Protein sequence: CSVEVRGYEQYF.

The DNA for the CDR3 is TGTGCCAGCAGAGACGACTTATACAATGAGCAGTTCTTC. Protein sequence: CASRDDLYNEQFF. The rearrangement links TRBV2 to TRBJ2-1, with D uncertain. The germline V and J ends were trimmed by 6 bases and 4 bases, with 10 bases remaining between them. Germline V gene sequence: CDR1 SNHLY, CDR2 FYNNEI. The CDR3 consists of 13 residues.

DNA of the CDR3: TGTGCCAGCTCACCGGGGGCCGCCACAGATACGCAGTATTTT. As protein: CASSPGAATDTQYF. V is TRBV18 and J is TRBJ2-3; the D gene is possibly TRBD1 (6 bases). Trimming removed 3 bases from V and 2 bases from J, with 9 bases in between. The CDR3 consists of 14 residues. Germline assignment: CDR1 KGHSH and CDR2 LQKENI.

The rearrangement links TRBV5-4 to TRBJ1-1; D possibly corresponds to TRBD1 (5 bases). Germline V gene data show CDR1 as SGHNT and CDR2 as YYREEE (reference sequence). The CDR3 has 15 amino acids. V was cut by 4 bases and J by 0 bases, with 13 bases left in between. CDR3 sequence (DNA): TGTGCCAGCAGCCGATCAGGGAGCATGAACACTGAAGCTTTCTTT. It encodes CASSRSGSMNTEAFF.

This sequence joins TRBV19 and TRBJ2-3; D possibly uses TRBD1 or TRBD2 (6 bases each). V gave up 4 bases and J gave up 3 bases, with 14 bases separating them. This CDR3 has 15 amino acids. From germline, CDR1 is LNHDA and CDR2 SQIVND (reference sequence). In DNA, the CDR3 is TGTGCCAGTAGTACGGGGGCGCAGAAGACAGATACGCAGTATTTT. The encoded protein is CASSTGAQKTDTQYF.

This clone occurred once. CDR3 region: CASSEAGFQPQHF. The CDR3 bases are TGCGCCAGCAGTGAAGCGGGGTTTCAGCCCCAGCATTTT. The gene calls are TRBV10-2 and TRBJ1-5; D ambiguous. CDR3 length equals 13 residues. V was trimmed by 3 bases and J by 6 bases, leaving 9 bases between them. Germline V lookup: CDR1 WSHSY, CDR2 SAAADI.